These T cell receptor beta chains were read from a single sample in a study of T-cell reconstitution after alpha-beta-depleted transplantation in children. One entry per CDR3 protein results from TCRdb running MiXCR on the PCR reads. This sample carries 250,000 to 400,000 distinct CDR3 sequences, roughly 21% of them seen once, and the ten largest clones take roughly 9.8%. Source: PBMCs, mostly from graft donor cells, taken 180 days after TCRalphabeta/CD19-depleted stem cell transplant. The receptor source for this set is a male patient aged 10-17 years who had a stem cell transplant for acute lymphoblastic leukemia, so the T cells may come from the graft donor. CDR3s include the opening cysteine and the closing phenylalanine or tryptophan. A D gene is named only where the DNA matches it firmly. Only some rows state a clone size, as once, few, many or a class for expanded clones.

clone size	V gene	D gene	J gene	CDR3 protein	CDR3 DNA
few	TRBV12-3/TRBV12-4	NA	TRBJ1-2	CASLMIGYHYGYTF	TGTGCCAGCCTCATGATAGGTTATCACTATGGCTACACCTTC
NA	TRBV4-1	TRBD2	TRBJ2-7	CASSSYSSGRLQYF	TGCGCCAGCAGCTCCTATTCTAGCGGGAGGCTACAGTACTTC
NA	TRBV6-1	NA	TRBJ1-1	CASIARGWGTEAFF	TGTGCCAGCATTGCCCGGGGCTGGGGGACTGAAGCTTTCTTT
few	TRBV20-1	TRBD2	TRBJ2-7	CSARDSSGSSYEQYF	TGCAGTGCTAGAGACTCGAGCGGGAGCTCCTACGAGCAGTACTTC
few	TRBV9	NA	TRBJ2-2	CASSDRQPTGELFF	TGTGCCAGCAGCGATAGACAGCCAACCGGGGAGCTGTTTTTT
few	TRBV10-3	TRBD1	TRBJ2-7	CAIRDITGQGDSYEQYF	TGTGCCATCAGAGACATTACGGGACAGGGAGACTCCTACGAGCAGTACTTC
many	TRBV5-1	NA	TRBJ2-7	CASRSLGEQYF	TGCGCCAGCCGCTCCCTGGGCGAGCAGTACTTC
few	TRBV7-9	NA	TRBJ2-7	CASSTDSWDEQYF	TGTGCCAGCAGTACGGACAGTTGGGACGAGCAGTACTTC
NA	TRBV12-3/TRBV12-4	TRBD1	TRBJ1-6	CASYRGGASSPLHF	TGTGCCAGCTACAGGGGGGGGGCCAGCTCACCCCTCCACTTT
few	TRBV15	NA	TRBJ2-5	CATSRAATQETQYF	TGTGCCACCAGCAGAGCGGCAACCCAAGAGACCCAGTACTTC
NA	TRBV7-3	NA	TRBJ2-1	CASSLMGGGSNEQFF	TGTGCCAGCAGCTTAATGGGGGGAGGAAGCAATGAGCAGTTCTTC
few	TRBV7-3	NA	TRBJ2-3	CASSLPGGDTQYF	TGTGCCAGCAGCTTACCTGGGGGAGATACGCAGTATTTT
once	TRBV3-1	TRBD2	TRBJ2-1	CAISFKLAGPELNNEQFF	TGTGCCATCAGTTTCAAACTAGCGGGACCGGAATTGAACAATGAGCAGTTCTTC
NA	TRBV6-2/TRBV6-3	NA	TRBJ2-7	CASSSLPPRLSSYEQYF	TGTGCCAGCAGTTCCCTACCTCCCCGGTTGAGCTCCTACGAGCAGTACTTC
few	TRBV20-1	TRBD1	TRBJ1-2	CSASGGYGYTF	TGCAGTGCTTCAGGGGGCTATGGCTACACCTTC
NA	TRBV7-2	NA	TRBJ2-3	CASSFLGGLSTDTQYF	TGTGCCAGCAGCTTTCTTGGGGGGCTTAGCACAGATACGCAGTATTTT
once	TRBV27	TRBD2	TRBJ2-1	CASTLTSGRTNEQFF	TGTGCCAGCACCTTGACTAGCGGGAGGACAAATGAGCAGTTCTTC
few	TRBV5-1	NA	TRBJ2-7	CASSSFGSLSYEQYF	TGCGCCAGCAGTTCTTTCGGTTCCCTCTCCTACGAGCAGTACTTC
few	TRBV20-1	NA	TRBJ2-1	CSASRQGYTSGGYNEQFF	TGCAGTGCTAGCCGACAGGGGTACACTAGCGGAGGGTACAATGAGCAGTTCTTC
NA	TRBV7-8	TRBD2	TRBJ2-2	CASSLLAGDNTGELFF	TGTGCCAGCAGCTTGCTAGCGGGGGACAACACCGGGGAGCTGTTTTTT
few	TRBV20-1	TRBD1	TRBJ2-1	CSAREQGARNEQFF	TGCAGTGCTAGAGAGCAGGGGGCGCGAAATGAGCAGTTCTTC
NA	TRBV20-1	NA	TRBJ1-2	CSARDNWKAYGYTF	TGCAGTGCTAGAGATAATTGGAAGGCCTATGGCTACACCTTC
NA	TRBV9	TRBD2	TRBJ2-7	CASSAGATSGSHEQYF	TGTGCCAGCAGCGCGGGAGCGACTAGCGGGAGCCACGAGCAGTACTTC
NA	TRBV20-1	NA	TRBJ2-5	CSARRGYQETQYF	TGCAGTGCTAGAAGGGGGTACCAAGAGACCCAGTACTTC
NA	TRBV10-3	TRBD2	TRBJ2-3	CAISETSGGHGSQYF	TGTGCCATCAGTGAGACTAGCGGGGGGCATGGATCGCAGTATTTT